This T cell receptor beta chain was documented in a study of blood T cell repertoires in COVID-19. Whole-study context: Some COVID-19 samples were acute and others convalescent; all came from the United States, Italy and Spain. Sources were T cells, B-cell-depleted T cells, or PBMCs; the material itself was cDNA or gDNA.

Original processing notes: For nucleated cells, counts were estimated from reference gene primer amplification. TCRdb keeps only in-frame clones here, not all; method: immunoSEQ multiplex PCR. V and J calls and clone size are as listed in that table; D and trimming were resolved from the DNA. The sample yields 130,000 or so clones, 88% seen once. This CDR3 comprises 18 residues. The sequence derives from a man in his 60s with active or convalescent COVID-19. Sequenced material: peripheral blood. V gene TRBV21-1 combines with J gene TRBJ2-7; the D call in the table, TRBD2, was not verified against the DNA. TRBV21-1 is deemed a pseudogene. The CDR3 region has the DNA TGTGCCAGCAGCAGACCGCACGTCCGTGAGAGAAAGAGGTACGAGCAGTACTTC. This encodes CASSRPHVRERKRYEQYF.